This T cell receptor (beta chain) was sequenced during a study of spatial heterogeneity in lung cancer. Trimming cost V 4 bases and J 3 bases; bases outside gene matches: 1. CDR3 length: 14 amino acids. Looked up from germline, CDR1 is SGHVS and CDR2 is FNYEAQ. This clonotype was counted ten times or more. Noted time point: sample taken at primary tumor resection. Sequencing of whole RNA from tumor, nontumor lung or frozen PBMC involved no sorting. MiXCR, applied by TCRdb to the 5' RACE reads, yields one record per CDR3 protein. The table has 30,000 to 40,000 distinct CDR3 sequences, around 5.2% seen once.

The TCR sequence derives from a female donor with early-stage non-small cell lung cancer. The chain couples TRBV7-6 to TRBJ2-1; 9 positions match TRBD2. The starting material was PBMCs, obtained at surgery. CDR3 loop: CASSYSGSYNEQFF. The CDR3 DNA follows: TGTGCCAGCAGCTATAGCGGGAGCTACAATGAGCAGTTCTTC.